This T cell receptor (beta chain) originates from a study of shared clonotypes between healthy human individuals. Study-wide points: It was the few donors that limited the genetic and exposure-history diversity represented. Sequencing of the sorted subsets was shown by rarefaction to be incomplete despite large depth.

The V gene lost 7 bases and the J gene lost 4 bases, with 11 bases spanning the gap. Germline V gene sequence: CDR1 SNHLY, CDR2 FYNNEI. The CDR3 contains 12 residues. TCRdb's copy holds only in-frame clones and misses some; the assay was immunoSEQ multiplex PCR. Among some 2,000,000 clones, 85% to 95% were seen once, and the ten largest hold 0.1% to 0.15%. Note on this clone: Its antigen is not identified.

Specimen: naive CD4+ T cells sorted from blood. The subset here: CD45RA+ positively selected. The chain employs TRBV2 and TRBJ2-7, with no clear D. The source of this sequence is a man aged 18 to 29 in good health. DNA for the CDR3: TGTGCCAGCAACATAAGACGGTACGAGCAGTACTTC. Translating gives CASNIRRYEQYF.